This TCR beta chain emerged from a study of blood T cell repertoires in COVID-19. Background on the study: The United States, Italy and Spain provided the acute and convalescent COVID-19 samples. Nucleic acid was either cDNA or gDNA, and it came from T cells, B-cell-depleted T cells, or PBMCs.

The CDR3 has 15 residues. Germline values: CDR1 LNHNV, CDR2 YYDKDF (reference sequence). The germline V and J ends were trimmed by 0 bases and 8 bases, with 17 bases remaining between them. In the source study's methods: Reference gene primer amplification gave nucleated cell count estimates. The protocol was immunoSEQ multiplex PCR, while the TCRdb copy is restricted to in-frame clones and leaves out a portion. The DNA was the basis for D and trimming; V, J and clone size are from that table. The sample yields more than 110,000 clones, approximately 80% seen once. The V gene is TRBV15, the J gene TRBJ2-7; no definite D call. The TCR originated in a human donor in a cohort sampled during active COVID-19. Sequenced input: peripheral blood. CDR3 nucleotides: TGTGCCACCAGCAGAGATCCCCAGGTGCAACTCCAGCAGTACTTC. Its translation is CATSRDPQVQLQQYF.